A single sample gave rise to the 30 T cell receptor beta chains below, sequenced in a study of blood T cell repertoires in COVID-19. Only in-frame clones appear in the TCRdb table, and some are missing; sequencing was by immunoSEQ multiplex PCR. The sample yields tens of thousands of clones, about 83% seen once. Sequenced material: peripheral blood. The receptors were gathered from a man in his 70s with active COVID-19.

The chain links TRBV4-1 to TRBJ2-7, with no clear D. CDR3 length: 12 residues. V was shortened by 0 bases and J by 6 bases, with 6 bases between the two germline ends. Germline CDR1 is MGHRA and CDR2 is YSYEKL. The CDR3 region is CASSQDFSEQYF. DNA of the CDR3: TGCGCCAGCAGCCAAGATTTCTCCGAGCAGTACTTC.

The chain employs TRBV6-6 and TRBJ2-7, with 11 nucleotides matching TRBD1. The CDR3 runs to 16 residues. In germline, CDR1 is MNHNY, CDR2 SVGAGI (reference sequence). J gave up 2 bases and V 6 bases, and 9 bases lay outside the gene matches. This CDR3 is CASRRSRDRGAYEQYF. The CDR3 DNA reads as TGTGCCAGCAGGCGATCAAGGGACAGGGGGGCCTACGAGCAGTACTTC.

This chain connects TRBV5-6 to TRBJ2-1; 8 nucleotides line up with TRBD1. CDR1 and CDR2 from the germline V gene are SGHDT and YYEEEE. The CDR3 length is 15 residues. V shed 4 bases and J 8 bases; nucleotides not matched to a gene: 11. CDR3 sequence: CASSRGQGSYHEQFF. The CDR3 DNA follows: TGTGCCAGCAGCCGAGGACAGGGTTCTTATCATGAGCAGTTCTTC.

This chain connects TRBV19 to TRBJ1-2; 9 nucleotides match TRBD1. Germline values: CDR1 LNHDA, CDR2 SQIVND (reference sequence). The ends lost 4 bases at V and 2 bases at J; junction bases unmatched: 5. The CDR3 loop spans 15 amino acids. CDR3: CASSTTGGLNYGYTF. Written as DNA, the CDR3 is TGTGCCAGTAGTACCACAGGGGGCTTAAACTATGGCTACACCTTC.

CDR3 DNA: TGTGCCAGCAGCTTTAGAGGAGAGACCCAGTACTTC. It translates to CASSFRGETQYF. V gene TRBV6-2 or TRBV6-3 combines with J gene TRBJ2-5; D is unresolved. Germline lookup yields CDR1 MNHEY and CDR2 SVGEGT. CDR3 length: 12 residues. Deletions cut 6 bases from V and 4 bases from J, with 9 bases between.

The rearrangement uses TRBV6-5 and TRBJ2-1, with 8 bases lining up with TRBD1. The V gene's germline CDR1 is MNHEY and CDR2 SVGAGI. The CDR3 is made up of 15 amino acids. V shed 5 bases, J shed 7 bases, and the junction held 10 bases outside the gene matches. The CDR3 region is CASSPRQGSINEQFF. Written as DNA, the CDR3 is TGTGCCAGCAGTCCGAGACAGGGGTCAATTAATGAGCAGTTCTTC.

The V gene is TRBV19, the J gene TRBJ1-1; no definite D call. The ends were cut back, 5 bases at V and 4 bases at J, with 11 bases in the middle. Germline V CDR1 and CDR2: LNHDA, SQIVND (reference sequence). The CDR3 runs to 13 residues. The CDR3 bases are TGTGCCAGTAGTGGGCGGAGGTCCACTGAAGCTTTCTTT. The encoded protein is CASSGRRSTEAFF. Together with reference TRBV19 and TRBJ1-1, the CDR3 gives the full variable domain: DGGITQSPKYLFRKEGQNVTLSCEQNLNHDAMYWYRQDPGQGLRLIYYSQIVNDFQKGDIAEGYSVSREKKESFPLTVTSAQKNPTAFYLCASSGRRSTEAFFGQGTRLTVV.

The chain is built from TRBV7-9 and TRBJ1-2, with D hard to call. CDR1 is SEHNR and CDR2 is FQNEAQ in the germline V gene (reference sequence). The V and J ends lost 6 bases and 4 bases respectively, with 12 bases between them. The CDR3 sequence is 13 residues long. In DNA, the CDR3 is TGTGCCAGCAGGGAAGGTTTAGCCTATGGCTACACCTTC. This encodes CASREGLAYGYTF.

Turning to this clone: This sample also contains other DNA sequences that code for the same CDR3. This chain joins TRBV4-2 and TRBJ1-6, with D unclear. This CDR3 has 19 amino acids. From germline, CDR1 is LGHNA and CDR2 YNFKEQ. The V gene lost 0 bases and the J gene lost 0 bases, with 15 bases spanning the gap. CDR3 DNA sequence: TGTGCCAGCAGCCAAGATAGTTTGGAGGGAAGCTCCTATAATTCACCCCTCCACTTT. Amino acids: CASSQDSLEGSSYNSPLHF.

V gene TRBV3-1 (or the pseudogene TRBV3-2) combines with J gene TRBJ2-5; a weak D match, TRBD1 (6 bases). Germline V gene sequence: CDR1 LGHDT, CDR2 YNNKEL (reference sequence). The CDR3 contains 14 residues. V was shortened by 3 bases and J by 2 bases, with 10 bases between the two germline ends. CDR3 nucleotides: TGTGCCAGCAGCCAGCAGCAGGGGCAAGAGACCCAGTACTTC. It translates to CASSQQQGQETQYF.

This rearrangement joins TRBV4-1 to TRBJ1-2; D might be TRBD1 (6 bases). The V and J ends lost 4 bases and 4 bases respectively, with 16 bases between them. Germline CDR1 is MGHRA and CDR2 is YSYEKL. The CDR3 loop spans 15 amino acids. CDR3 nucleotide sequence: TGCGCCAGCAGCCCGACCGGGGACAACGTCTATGGCTACACCTTC. Amino acids: CASSPTGDNVYGYTF.

The V gene is TRBV4-1, the J gene TRBJ2-1; no reliable D call. Trimming stripped 0 bases from V and 6 bases from J, with 9 bases between. Germline V gives CDR1 MGHRA, CDR2 YSYEKL. There are 14 residues in the CDR3. The CDR3 nucleotides are TGCGCCAGCAGCCAAGATCCGGGTTCCAATGAGCAGTTCTTC. Encoded protein: CASSQDPGSNEQFF.

The chain recombines TRBV18 with TRBJ2-3, with TRBD2 matching 9 bases. The CDR3 sequence is 14 residues long. Germline V gene data show CDR1 as KGHSH and CDR2 as LQKENI. The ends lost 3 bases at V and 5 bases at J; junction bases unmatched: 3. The CDR3 DNA follows: TGTGCCAGCTCACCCTTAGCGGGAGTAGATACGCAGTATTTT. This gives the protein CASSPLAGVDTQYF.

The rearrangement joins TRBV6-5 to TRBJ2-7; 7 positions agree with TRBD2. This CDR3 has 15 residues. The germline V gene encodes CDR1 MNHEY and CDR2 SVGAGI. The ends lost 4 bases at V and 4 bases at J; junction bases unmatched: 10. For the CDR3, the DNA is TGTGCCAGCAGTTGGAGGTCTAGCGGCCAATACGAGCAGTACTTC. Translation: CASSWRSSGQYEQYF.

The V call is TRBV24-1, the J call TRBJ2-7; maybe TRBD2 (6 bases). The CDR3 has 12 amino acids. Germline V lookup: CDR1 KGHDR, CDR2 SFDVKD. V gave up 3 bases and J gave up 6 bases, with 8 bases separating them. The CDR3 DNA reads as TGTGCCACCAGTGATCCCGGGGGCGAGCAGTACTTC. Translated: CATSDPGGEQYF.

This clone was observed a few times. V and J are TRBV30 and TRBJ2-3; tentatively, D is TRBD2 (7 bases). The V gene lost 2 bases and the J gene lost 3 bases, with 21 bases spanning the gap. The CDR3 is 17 residues long. CDR1 is GTSNPN and CDR2 is SVGIG in the germline V gene (reference sequence). CDR3 coding DNA: TGTGCCTGGAGTCGAGGGGGGGCGTCGCGGAGGACAGATACGCAGTATTTT. It encodes CAWSRGGASRRTDTQYF.

The chain links TRBV11-2 to TRBJ2-4, with a weak D call TRBD1 (6 bases). Trimming stripped 5 bases from V and 2 bases from J, with 10 bases between. Germline CDR1 SGHAT, CDR2 FQNNGV. This CDR3 has 14 amino acids. The CDR3 nucleotides are TGTGCCAGCAGCCGTACAGGGTCCAAAAACATTCAGTACTTC. Protein product: CASSRTGSKNIQYF. The variable domain in full, completed from reference TRBV11-2 and TRBJ2-4, reads EAGVAQSPRYKIIEKRQSVAFWCNPISGHATLYWYQQILGQGPKLLIQFQNNGVVDDSQLPKDRFSAERLKGVDSTLKIQPAKLEDSAVYLCASSRTGSKNIQYFGAGTRLSVL.

This chain uses TRBV30 with TRBJ1-1, with D perhaps matching TRBD1 (5 bases). This CDR3 has 14 amino acids. Germline V CDR1 and CDR2: GTSNPN, SVGIG (reference sequence). V was clipped by 3 bases and J by 2 bases, with 13 bases between them. The CDR3: CAWRVQGINTEAFF. In DNA form, the CDR3 reads TGTGCCTGGAGAGTCCAGGGAATAAACACTGAAGCTTTCTTT.

V usage is TRBV11-3 and J usage is TRBJ2-7; D is ambiguous. In germline, CDR1 is SGHNT, CDR2 YENEEA. The V gene lost 6 bases and the J gene lost 6 bases, with 12 bases spanning the gap. CDR3 length: 12 residues. This CDR3 is CASRLDGLEQYF. CDR3 sequence (DNA): TGTGCCAGCAGACTGGATGGGCTCGAGCAGTACTTC. Using reference TRBV11-3 and TRBJ2-7 for the parts outside the CDR3, the full variable domain is EAGVVQSPRYKIIEKKQPVAFWCNPISGHNTLYWYLQNLGQGPELLIRYENEEAVDDSQLPKDRFSAERLKGVDSTLKIQPAELGDSAVYLCASRLDGLEQYFGPGTRLTVT.

The chain has TRBV2 and TRBJ1-1; maybe TRBD1 (6 bases). Germline V gene lookup returns CDR1 SNHLY and CDR2 FYNNEI. V lost 4 bases to trimming and J lost 5 bases, with 14 bases between them. The CDR3 sequence is 14 residues long. In DNA form, the CDR3 reads TGTGCCAGCAGTGGGCGGACAGTGAGGACTGAAGCTTTCTTT. Protein product: CASSGRTVRTEAFF.

This clone was seen a single time. The chain carries TRBV10-3 and TRBJ2-1, with TRBD2 identical over 7 bases. V gave up 10 bases and J gave up 5 bases; unmatched junction bases: 11. The germline V gene has CDR1 ENHRY and CDR2 SYGVKD. The CDR3 is made up of 14 amino acids. CDR3 in amino acids: CATDSGTVNNEQFF. In nucleotides, the CDR3 is TGTGCCACCGACAGCGGGACGGTCAACAATGAGCAGTTCTTC.

The chain carries TRBV27 and TRBJ1-2; 7 bases are a match to TRBD1. Germline V lookup: CDR1 MNHEY, CDR2 SMNVEV (reference sequence). Losses at the gene ends were 7 bases for V and 0 bases for J; bases not matched to a gene: 2. The CDR3 runs to 13 residues. The CDR3, as DNA: TGTGCCAGCAAGACAGGGTCTAACTATGGCTACACCTTC. Translating it yields CASKTGSNYGYTF.

In its sample, this clone was seen a few times. The CDR3 nucleotides are TGTGCCAGCAGATCACAGGGGAGTACCCACGAGCAGTACTTC. This sequence encodes CASRSQGSTHEQYF. This chain links TRBV3-1 (or the pseudogene TRBV3-2) with TRBJ2-7; 7 nucleotides line up with TRBD1. This CDR3 has 14 amino acids. Germline V gene sequence: CDR1 LGHDT, CDR2 YNNKEL (reference sequence). V was pared by 6 bases and J by 5 bases, with 10 bases of the junction left unmatched.

This chain connects TRBV6-6 to TRBJ2-7; D is perhaps TRBD1 (5 bases). V dropped 7 bases and J dropped 4 bases, with 17 bases sitting between them. Per the germline V gene, CDR1 is MNHNY and CDR2 is SVGAGI (reference sequence). The CDR3 loop spans 14 amino acids. The CDR3 here is CASTLGLQRYEQYF. CDR3 DNA sequence: TGTGCCAGCACCCTGGGGCTCCAGCGATACGAGCAGTACTTC.

The chain links TRBV30 to TRBJ1-1; unclear D gene. The germline V gene encodes CDR1 GTSNPN and CDR2 SVGIG (reference sequence). The CDR3 is 12 residues long. Deletions cut 3 bases from V and 7 bases from J, with 12 bases between. Here the CDR3 reads CAWRRAGIEAFF. CDR3 DNA sequence: TGTGCCTGGAGGAGGGCGGGGATTGAAGCTTTCTTT.

The V and J genes are TRBV9 and TRBJ1-6; D perhaps matches TRBD1 (5 bases). Germline V gene sequence: CDR1 SGDLS, CDR2 YYNGEE. This CDR3 region has 15 residues. Deletions cut 4 bases from V and 9 bases from J, with 17 bases between. The CDR3 region is CASSPMGGVSSPLHF. CDR3 nucleotide sequence: TGTGCCAGCAGCCCGATGGGAGGGGTGAGTTCACCCCTCCACTTT.

The V gene is TRBV19, the J gene TRBJ1-1; tentatively, D is TRBD1 (5 bases). Deletions cut 9 bases from V and 4 bases from J, with 9 bases between. The CDR3 length is 11 residues. Germline-derived CDR1 and CDR2 are LNHDA and SQIVND (reference sequence). The CDR3 DNA reads TGTGCCAGCCCACAGGTCACTGAAGCTTTCTTT. This encodes CASPQVTEAFF.

This chain links TRBV6-1 with TRBJ1-2; perhaps TRBD1 as D (5 bases). Germline CDR1 MNHNS, CDR2 SASEGT. The CDR3 length is 14 residues. V was shortened by 1 base and J by 7 bases, with 13 bases between the two germline ends. The CDR3 DNA reads as TGTGCCAGCAGTGAAGAACGGGGGTTAGGTGGCTACACCTTC. The encoded protein is CASSEERGLGGYTF.

J is TRBJ1-2 and V is TRBV11-2; 11 bases align to TRBD1. The length of the CDR3 is 15 residues. After removal of 1 base from V and 8 bases from J, the junction contained 6 bases not matched to a gene. Germline loops: CDR1 SGHAT, CDR2 FQNNGV. CDR3 nucleotides: TGTGCCAGCAGCTTAGGTGGACAGGGGGCGGAGGGCTACACCTTC. This sequence encodes CASSLGGQGAEGYTF.

The rearrangement joins TRBV30 to TRBJ1-6; D ambiguous. Germline values: CDR1 GTSNPN, CDR2 SVGIG (reference sequence). This CDR3 contains 13 residues. Trimming removed 5 bases at V and 7 bases at J, with 12 bases between. The CDR3 loop is CAWATQVNSPLHF. The CDR3 DNA reads TGTGCCTGGGCAACTCAAGTCAATTCACCCCTCCACTTT. Together with reference TRBV30 and TRBJ1-6, the CDR3 gives the full variable domain: SQTIHQWPATLVQPVGSPLSLECTVEGTSNPNLYWYRQAAGRGLQLLFYSVGIGQISSEVPQNLSASRPQDRQFILSSKKLLLSDSGFYLCAWATQVNSPLHFGNGTRLTVT.